The clone carrying this T cell receptor (beta chain) was found once. The source of the sample is a study of blood T cell repertoires in COVID-19. Study-wide context: COVID-19 samples from acute and convalescent phases originated in the United States, Italy and Spain. T cells, B-cell-depleted T cells, or PBMCs provided the cDNA or gDNA that served as material.

The V gene lost 6 bases and the J gene lost 4 bases, with 15 bases spanning the gap. The CDR3 extends over 14 amino acids. Germline CDR1 and CDR2: MNHEY and SVGEGT. In the authors' methods: Estimation of nucleated cell counts was performed using reference gene primer amplification. This table comes from immunoSEQ multiplex PCR, and its TCRdb copy is limited to in-frame clones, with some not included. Clone size and the V and J calls come from that table; the DNA yielded D and trimming. Among about 250,000 clones, 86% were seen once, and the ten largest hold around 3%. The specimen was peripheral blood. The receptor was isolated from a woman between 25 and 40 years old with active or convalescent COVID-19. The chain couples TRBV6-2 or TRBV6-3 to TRBJ1-1; TRBD1 might be the D (5 bases). The CDR3 region is CASSPYTGGTEAFF. CDR3 in DNA: TGTGCCAGCAGCCCGTACACCGGGGGCACTGAAGCTTTCTTT.